This TCR beta chain was profiled in a study of lymphopenia after photon versus proton radiotherapy (dated by TCRdb to about 2019). Study-wide context: Photon and proton radiation therapy were compared by the study for their immunological effects in patients with gastrointestinal tumors who developed high-grade lymphopenia. A cohort of 20 patients with gastrointestinal tumors who received either photon or proton therapy and subsequently developed lymphopenia was included. The study was designed to characterize how the impact on the immune system differs between the two radiation modalities. Points the paper makes about the study in general: The survival association was assessed only in patients who died, and the authors presented better survival with proton therapy as a possibility rather than a demonstrated result. After the lymphocyte count nadir, oligoclonal expansion, especially of CD8+ Temra cells, was observed in photon-treated repertoires, and the drop in diversity was driven by this expansion. Across the cohort, a larger post-nadir drop in TCR diversity was inversely correlated with overall survival time among patients who died. Proton-treated patients stayed relatively stable during treatment, while photon-treated patients lost naive T cells and TCR diversity and gained effector/memory populations.

Concerning this clone itself: Its specific antigen is unknown. No clone much larger than this one lies a single base away; base qualities are absent.

For CDR1 and CDR2, the germline V gene lists MDHEN and SYDVKM. V loses 5 bases, J loses 3 bases, and the germline ends lie 15 bases apart. The CDR3 sequence holds 15 residues, the cysteine and phenylalanine included. CDR3 DNA is the only sequence kept; it has 45 bases, read in frame from the first base. The protocol used for the library was the immunoSEQ multiplex PCR assay. Alongside multiparametric flow cytometry, deep sequencing of rearranged TCR beta loci was used to profile the T cell repertoires. Here the immuneACCESS table is served through TCRdb, limited to in-frame sequences with V and J called. Missing clones are a known gap in these copies; in checked studies unresolved V genes cover under half, and the rest lacks a known reason. The sample records tens of thousands of clones, roughly 80% of which are singletons. The top ten constitute around 21% of the sample.

The V and J genes are TRBV28 and TRBJ2-3; the D gene is perhaps TRBD1, from 6 matching bases. This TCR came from a woman between 70 and 85 years old with pancreatic cancer. The material sequenced was peripheral blood, taken from a patient treated with proton-based radiotherapy. The CDR3 in this case is CASSPTGWGTDTQYF. The nucleotide sequence reads as follows: TGTGCCAGCAGTCCAACAGGGTGGGGTACAGATACGCAGTATTTT.